The next 11 T cell receptor beta chains were all read from a single sample in a study of shared clonotypes between healthy human individuals. TCRdb's table, derived via immunoSEQ multiplex PCR, lists solely in-frame clones and lacks some. The sample consists of millions of clones, around nine tenths of them appearing once. Material for sequencing was naive CD4+ T cells sorted from blood. Subset indicated: CD45RA+ positively selected. The receptors come from a man aged 18-30 years in good health.

The chain links TRBV5-1 to TRBJ1-2, with D possibly TRBD1 on 5 matching bases. CDR1 and CDR2 (germline): SGHRS, YFSETQ. Deletions cut 0 bases from V and 2 bases from J, with 14 bases between. CDR3 size: 16 residues. CDR3 DNA sequence: TGCGCCAGCAGCTTGGCGACATCCGACAGAAACTATGGCTACACCTTC. Its translation: CASSLATSDRNYGYTF.

This chain joins TRBV7-8 and TRBJ1-5; 9 bases are shared with TRBD1. The trim removed 8 bases at V and 3 bases at J, leaving 11 bases unmatched. Germline CDR1 SGHVS, CDR2 FQNEAQ. This CDR3 region has 16 residues. This chain's CDR3 is CASLRGDRATNQPQHF. The CDR3 bases are TGTGCCAGCCTGAGGGGGGACAGGGCGACCAATCAGCCCCAGCATTTT.

J is TRBJ2-3 and V is TRBV6-1, with 10 bases that match TRBD1. J gave up 10 bases and V 7 bases, and 2 bases lay outside the gene matches. This CDR3 contains 11 residues. CDR1 and CDR2 from the germline V gene are MNHNS and SASEGT. CDR3 region: CASMGQGPQYF. The CDR3, as DNA: TGTGCCAGCATGGGACAGGGGCCGCAGTATTTT.

V gene TRBV19 combines with J gene TRBJ2-5; D remains ambiguous. This CDR3 is 15 amino acids long. Germline CDR1 LNHDA, CDR2 SQIVND (reference sequence). V lost 6 bases to trimming and J lost 3 bases, with 17 bases between them. CDR3 region: CASSQPSPGEETQYF. CDR3 DNA: TGTGCCAGTAGCCAACCCTCTCCAGGAGAAGAGACCCAGTACTTC.

J is TRBJ2-7 and V is TRBV30, with 12 positions matching TRBD2. CDR1 GTSNPN and CDR2 SVGIG come from the germline V gene (reference sequence). This CDR3 has 19 residues. V trimming: 0 bases; J trimming: 3 bases; junction bases outside the gene matches: 15. The CDR3 sequence is CAWSVSRTSGIGSIYEQYF. The CDR3 DNA follows: TGTGCCTGGAGTGTATCTAGGACTAGCGGGATTGGGTCTATCTACGAGCAGTACTTC.

The CDR3 DNA reads as TGCGCCAGCAGCCAAGATTTACAGAAAAAGACCCAGTACTTC. Amino acid sequence: CASSQDLQKKTQYF. The V gene is TRBV4-1, the J gene TRBJ2-5; D is ambiguous. Trimming pared 0 bases from V and 6 bases from J, leaving 11 bases between. Germline CDR1 is MGHRA and CDR2 is YSYEKL. CDR3 length: 14 amino acids.

The gene calls are TRBV27 and TRBJ2-3; perhaps TRBD2 as D (6 bases). Trimming removed 0 bases from V and 7 bases from J, with 17 bases in between. Germline V gene data show CDR1 as MNHEY and CDR2 as SMNVEV (reference sequence). CDR3 length equals 16 residues. DNA for the CDR3: TGTGCCAGCAGTTTATCGGGGGACTCGGGTTGGTATACGCAGTATTTT. It codes for CASSLSGDSGWYTQYF.

J is TRBJ1-1 and V is TRBV2; 7 bases are shared with TRBD1. The trim removed 3 bases at V and 1 base at J, leaving 5 bases unmatched. Germline V gene data show CDR1 as SNHLY and CDR2 as FYNNEI. The CDR3 is made up of 15 amino acids. The CDR3 DNA reads TGTGCCAGCAGTGAGAGGGGACAGCCGAACACTGAAGCTTTCTTT. It encodes CASSERGQPNTEAFF.

V is TRBV7-2 and J is TRBJ1-1, with no clear D. The ends were cut back, 5 bases at V and 1 base at J, with 17 bases in the middle. Germline assignment: CDR1 SGHTA and CDR2 FQGNSA. The CDR3 loop spans 16 amino acids. The CDR3 DNA follows: TGTGCCAGCAGCCGGGCCCCGAGGGTGCAGAACACTGAAGCTTTCTTT. It codes for CASSRAPRVQNTEAFF.

The CDR3 DNA is TGTGCCTGGAGTGGAGCGACTAGATACAATGAGCAGTTCTTC. This sequence encodes CAWSGATRYNEQFF. V gene TRBV30 combines with J gene TRBJ2-1, with a tentative D call TRBD2 (6 bases). Trimming took off 1 base at V and 4 bases at J, with 11 bases between the two ends. Germline V gene lookup returns CDR1 GTSNPN and CDR2 SVGIG (reference sequence). This CDR3 spans 14 amino acids.

V gene TRBV30 combines with J gene TRBJ2-7; tentative D call: TRBD1 (5 bases). V was clipped by 0 bases and J by 8 bases, with 11 bases between them. Germline V gene sequence: CDR1 GTSNPN, CDR2 SVGIG (reference sequence). CDR3 length equals 12 residues. The CDR3 DNA reads TGTGCCTGGAGTGTCCAGACAGATAAGCAGTACTTC. As protein: CAWSVQTDKQYF.